The sample holds a few counts of the clone carrying this TCR beta chain. Its specificity is unknown. Germline V gives CDR1 MNHEY, CDR2 SVGAGI. The CDR3 sequence is 13 residues long. The ends were cut back, 4 bases at V and 3 bases at J, with 7 bases in the middle. The data stem from a study of CD8 T cells in ankylosing spondylitis. Study-wide points: Apparently characteristic of ankylosing spondylitis blood was a TCR beta motif (about 8 highly homologous variants). Reports say disease-linked clones showed up significantly more in matched ankylosing spondylitis synovial fluid.

Quantitative 5'-RACE with molecular barcodes was used to make the TCR beta libraries. MiXCR, run by TCRdb on the 5' RACE reads, gives a single entry per CDR3 protein. This sample has 200,000 to 250,000 distinct CDR3 sequences; around 24% occur once, and the top ten carry just over 6.5%. Specimen: blood, either unsorted or a sorted T cell fraction (not recorded which). This TCR came from a male donor with ankylosing spondylitis or in good health (not recorded which). The chain couples TRBV6-5 to TRBJ1-5; D remains ambiguous. As DNA, the CDR3 is TGTGCCAGCAGTTTGGACCCCAATCAGCCCCAGCATTTT. Its protein is CASSLDPNQPQHF.